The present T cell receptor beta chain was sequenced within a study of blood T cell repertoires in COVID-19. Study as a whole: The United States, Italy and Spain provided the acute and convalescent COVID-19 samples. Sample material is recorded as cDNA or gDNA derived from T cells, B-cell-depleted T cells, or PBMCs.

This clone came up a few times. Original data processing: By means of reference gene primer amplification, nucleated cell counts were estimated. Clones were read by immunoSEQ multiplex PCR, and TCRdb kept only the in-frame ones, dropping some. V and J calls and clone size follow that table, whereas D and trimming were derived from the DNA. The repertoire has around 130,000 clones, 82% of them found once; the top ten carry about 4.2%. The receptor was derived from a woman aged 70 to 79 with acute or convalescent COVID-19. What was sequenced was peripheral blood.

The CDR3 DNA sequence: TGTGCCAGCTCACCACGGGCTTCGTCTAACTATGGCTACACCTTC. Its protein is CASSPRASSNYGYTF. This chain links TRBV18 with TRBJ1-2; D is unresolved. CDR1 is KGHSH and CDR2 is LQKENI in the germline V gene. V was cut by 1 base and J by 0 bases, with 9 bases left in between. The length of the CDR3 is 15 residues.